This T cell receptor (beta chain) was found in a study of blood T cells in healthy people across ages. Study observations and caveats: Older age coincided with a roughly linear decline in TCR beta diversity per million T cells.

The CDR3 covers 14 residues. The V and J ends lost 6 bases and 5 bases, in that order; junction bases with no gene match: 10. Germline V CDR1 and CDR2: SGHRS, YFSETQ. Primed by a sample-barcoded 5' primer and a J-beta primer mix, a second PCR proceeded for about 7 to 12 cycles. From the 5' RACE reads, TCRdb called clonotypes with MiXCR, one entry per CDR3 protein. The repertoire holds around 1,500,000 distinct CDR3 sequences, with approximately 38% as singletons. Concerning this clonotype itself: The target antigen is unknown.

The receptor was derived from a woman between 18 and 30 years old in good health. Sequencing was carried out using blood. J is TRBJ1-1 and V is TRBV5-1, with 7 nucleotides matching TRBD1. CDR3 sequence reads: CASTAAGGGTEAFF. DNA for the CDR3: TGCGCCAGCACGGCTGCAGGGGGAGGTACTGAAGCTTTCTTT.